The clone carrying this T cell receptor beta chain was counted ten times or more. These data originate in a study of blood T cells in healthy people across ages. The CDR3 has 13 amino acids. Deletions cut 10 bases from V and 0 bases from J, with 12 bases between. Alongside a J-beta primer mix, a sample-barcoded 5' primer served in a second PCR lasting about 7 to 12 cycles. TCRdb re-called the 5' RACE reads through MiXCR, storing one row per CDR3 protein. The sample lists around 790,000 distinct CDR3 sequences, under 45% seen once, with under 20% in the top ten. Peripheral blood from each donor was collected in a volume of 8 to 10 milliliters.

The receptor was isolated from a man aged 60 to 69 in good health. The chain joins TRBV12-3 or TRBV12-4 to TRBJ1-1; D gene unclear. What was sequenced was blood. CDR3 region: CATSQGMNTEAFF. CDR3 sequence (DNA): TGTGCCACGTCCCAAGGCATGAACACTGAAGCTTTCTTT.